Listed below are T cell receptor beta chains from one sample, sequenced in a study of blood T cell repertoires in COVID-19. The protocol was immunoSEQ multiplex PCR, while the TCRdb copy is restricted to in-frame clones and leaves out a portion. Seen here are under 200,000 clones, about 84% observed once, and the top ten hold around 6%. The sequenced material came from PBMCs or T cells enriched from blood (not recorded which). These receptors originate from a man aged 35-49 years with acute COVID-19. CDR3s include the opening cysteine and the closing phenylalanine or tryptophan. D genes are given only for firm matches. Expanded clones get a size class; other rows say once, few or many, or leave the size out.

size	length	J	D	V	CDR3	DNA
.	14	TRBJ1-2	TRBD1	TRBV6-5	CASSYFTGGYGYTF	TGTGCCAGCAGTTACTTCACAGGGGGCTATGGCTACACCTTC
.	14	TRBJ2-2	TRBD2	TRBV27	CASSILAGAGELFF	TGTGCCAGCAGCATACTAGCGGGAGCCGGGGAGCTGTTTTTT
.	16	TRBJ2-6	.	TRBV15	CATSDRRRAGANVLTF	TGTGCCACCAGCGATCGCCGACGGGCTGGGGCCAACGTCCTGACTTTC
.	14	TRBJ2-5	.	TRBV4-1	CASSQFLRWETQYF	TGCGCCAGCAGCCAATTTCTGCGCTGGGAGACCCAGTACTTC
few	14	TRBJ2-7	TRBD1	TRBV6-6	CASSYLQGAYEQYF	TGTGCCAGCAGTTACCTACAGGGGGCCTACGAGCAGTACTTC
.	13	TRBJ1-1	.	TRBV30	CAWSRSLNTEAFF	TGTGCCTGGTCGCGATCCTTGAACACTGAAGCTTTCTTT
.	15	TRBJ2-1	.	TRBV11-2	CASSGGGQSYNEQFF	TGTGCCAGCAGCGGAGGCGGACAGTCCTACAATGAGCAGTTCTTC
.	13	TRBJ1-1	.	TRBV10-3	CAISETVNTEAFF	TGTGCCATCAGTGAAACAGTGAACACTGAAGCTTTCTTT
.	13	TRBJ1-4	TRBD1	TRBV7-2	CASSPRTGEKLFF	TGTGCCAGCAGCCCTAGGACAGGGGAAAAACTGTTTTTT
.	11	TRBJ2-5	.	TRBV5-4	CASSLRGTQYF	TGTGCCAGCAGCTTGAGGGGGACCCAGTACTTC
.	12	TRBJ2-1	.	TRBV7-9	CASSLQGREQFF	TGTGCCAGCAGCTTACAGGGGCGTGAGCAGTTCTTC
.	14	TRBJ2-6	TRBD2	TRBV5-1	CASGGVSGANVLTF	TGCGCCAGCGGGGGGGTCTCCGGGGCCAACGTCCTGACTTTC